What follows are 5 T cell receptor beta chains derived from one specimen sequenced in a study of blood T cell repertoires in COVID-19. Produced via immunoSEQ multiplex PCR; TCRdb's table is partial and in-frame only. The sample yields fewer than 200,000 clones, roughly 84% seen once. The sample was peripheral blood. Source of these receptors: a woman older than 75 with acute or convalescent COVID-19.

This rearrangement joins TRBV4-1 to TRBJ2-3; tentatively, D is TRBD2 (5 bases). Trimming stripped 7 bases from V and 0 bases from J, with 14 bases between. This CDR3 is 15 amino acids long. Germline CDR1 is MGHRA and CDR2 is YSYEKL. CDR3: CASNSEWGSTDTQYF. The DNA of the CDR3 is TGCGCCAGCAATAGCGAATGGGGTAGCACAGATACGCAGTATTTT.

V is TRBV19 and J is TRBJ2-5; 10 bases line up with TRBD1. Germline values: CDR1 LNHDA, CDR2 SQIVND (reference sequence). Germline trimming cut 5 bases from V and 5 bases from J; bases unmatched to any gene: 5. The CDR3 is made up of 14 amino acids. The CDR3 is CASSGDRGRETQYF. CDR3 nucleotides: TGTGCCAGTAGTGGGGACAGGGGACGGGAGACCCAGTACTTC.

The rearrangement joins TRBV7-2 to TRBJ1-5; D may be TRBD1 (6 bases). CDR3 length: 17 residues. Trimming stripped 1 base from V and 5 bases from J, with 18 bases between. From germline, CDR1 is SGHTA and CDR2 FQGNSA. The CDR3 region is CASSLGGGGRTDQPQHF. The CDR3, as DNA: TGTGCCAGCAGCTTAGGAGGGGGAGGGCGAACAGATCAGCCCCAGCATTTT.

In DNA, the CDR3 is TGTGCCAGCAGCCGGGACATTTCACCCCTCCACTTT. Protein product: CASSRDISPLHF. The V gene is TRBV12-3 or TRBV12-4, the J gene TRBJ1-6; weak D call: TRBD1 (6 bases). V was shortened by 6 bases and J by 9 bases, with 9 bases between the two germline ends. The CDR3 sequence is 12 residues long.

The chain combines TRBV9 with TRBJ1-4; TRBD1 matches at 9 bases. The germline CDR1 and CDR2 sequences are SGDLS and YYNGEE. The CDR3 length is 16 residues. V lost 2 bases, J lost 8 bases, and 10 bases stayed unmatched. The CDR3, as DNA: TGTGCCAGCAGCGTTAGGAGTGGGACAGGGACCGAAAAACTGTTTTTT. Translation: CASSVRSGTGTEKLFF.